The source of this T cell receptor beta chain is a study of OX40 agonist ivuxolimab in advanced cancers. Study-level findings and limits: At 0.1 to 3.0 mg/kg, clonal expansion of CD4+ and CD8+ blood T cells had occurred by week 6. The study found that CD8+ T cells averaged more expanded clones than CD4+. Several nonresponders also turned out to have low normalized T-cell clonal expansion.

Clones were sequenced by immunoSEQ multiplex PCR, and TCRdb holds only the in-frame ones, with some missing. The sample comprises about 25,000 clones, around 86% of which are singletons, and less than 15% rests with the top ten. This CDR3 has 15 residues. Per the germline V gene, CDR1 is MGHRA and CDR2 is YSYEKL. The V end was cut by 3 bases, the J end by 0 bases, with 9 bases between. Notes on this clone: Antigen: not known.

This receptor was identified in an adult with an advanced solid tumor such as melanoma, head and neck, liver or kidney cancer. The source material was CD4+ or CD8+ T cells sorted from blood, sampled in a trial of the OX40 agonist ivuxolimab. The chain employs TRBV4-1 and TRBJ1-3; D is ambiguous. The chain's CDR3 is CASSQRESSGNTIYF. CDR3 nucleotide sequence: TGCGCCAGCAGCCAGAGGGAGAGCTCTGGAAACACCATATATTTT.